This entry describes one TCR beta chain. Its cognate antigen is unknown. These data originate in a study of T cells in Graves' hyperthyroidism and ophthalmopathy. Germline CDR1 reads SGHTA; CDR2 reads FQGTGA. The V end was cut by 7 bases, the J end by 3 bases, with 13 bases between. There are 13 residues in the CDR3. Overall study findings and caveats: Patients with ophthalmopathy were separated from those with stable hyperthyroidism by a 13 V-J model. Peripheral blood also featured most of the thyroid clonotypes expanded above 0.001. Model-based prediction identified ophthalmopathy a median about 7 months prior to its onset.

It was RNA transcripts that yielded the amplified TCR beta CDR3 regions. First-round RT-PCR of the TCR CDR3 relied on the HTBI primer set. MiXCR, run by TCRdb on the multiplex PCR reads, gives a single entry per CDR3 protein. The table lists almost 600,000 distinct CDR3 sequences, 35% to 55% of them singletons. Sequenced sample: peripheral blood or thyroid tissue (not recorded which). This TCR derives from a woman aged 18-35 years with Graves' hyperthyroidism. This rearrangement joins TRBV7-3 to TRBJ2-7; no firm D call. The CDR3 sequence is CASTLTVHYEQYF. Here the CDR3 DNA reads TGTGCCAGCACGCTTACGGTTCACTACGAGCAGTACTTC.